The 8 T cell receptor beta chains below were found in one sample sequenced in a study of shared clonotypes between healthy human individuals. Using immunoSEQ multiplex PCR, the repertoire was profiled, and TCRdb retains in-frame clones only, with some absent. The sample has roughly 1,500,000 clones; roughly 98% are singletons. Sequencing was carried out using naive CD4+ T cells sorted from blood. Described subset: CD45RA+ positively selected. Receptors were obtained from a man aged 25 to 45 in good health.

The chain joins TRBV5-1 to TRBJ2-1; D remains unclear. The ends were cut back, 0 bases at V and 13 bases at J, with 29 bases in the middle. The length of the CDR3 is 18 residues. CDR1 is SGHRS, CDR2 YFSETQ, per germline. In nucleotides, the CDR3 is TGCGCCAGCAGCTTGGCCCTAAGTCTCGGCGACGGAGTCGTAAGTCAGTTCTTC. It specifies CASSLALSLGDGVVSQFF.

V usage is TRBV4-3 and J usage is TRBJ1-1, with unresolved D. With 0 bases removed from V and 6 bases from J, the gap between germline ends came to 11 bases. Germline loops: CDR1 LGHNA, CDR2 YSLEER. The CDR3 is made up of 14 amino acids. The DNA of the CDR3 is TGCGCCAGCAGCCAAGATTCTGGGCGTGCTGAAGCTTTCTTT. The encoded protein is CASSQDSGRAEAFF.

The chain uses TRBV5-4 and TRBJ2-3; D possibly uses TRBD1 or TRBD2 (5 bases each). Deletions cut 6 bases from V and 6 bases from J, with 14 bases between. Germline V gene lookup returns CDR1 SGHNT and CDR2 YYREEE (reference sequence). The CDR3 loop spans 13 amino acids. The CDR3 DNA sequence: TGTGCCAGCACGGCTGCCCGGGGCGATACGCAGTATTTT. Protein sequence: CASTAARGDTQYF.

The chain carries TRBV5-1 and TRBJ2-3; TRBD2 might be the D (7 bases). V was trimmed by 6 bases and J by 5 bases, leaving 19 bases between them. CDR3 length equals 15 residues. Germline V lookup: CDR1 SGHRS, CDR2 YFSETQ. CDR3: CASTVTGRGKDTQYF. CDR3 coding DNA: TGCGCCAGCACAGTAACAGGGAGGGGGAAAGATACGCAGTATTTT.

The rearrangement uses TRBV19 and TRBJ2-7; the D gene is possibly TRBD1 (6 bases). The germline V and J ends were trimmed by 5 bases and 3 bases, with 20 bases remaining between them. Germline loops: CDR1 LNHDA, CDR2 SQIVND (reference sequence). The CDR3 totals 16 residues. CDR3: CASSHSRDRSGYEQYF. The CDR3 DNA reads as TGTGCCAGTAGTCATAGCCGAGACAGGTCGGGCTACGAGCAGTACTTC.

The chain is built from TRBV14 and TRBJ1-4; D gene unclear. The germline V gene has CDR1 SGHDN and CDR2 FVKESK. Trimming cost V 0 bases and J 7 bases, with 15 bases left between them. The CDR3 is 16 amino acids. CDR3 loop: CASSQDGSGVREKLFF. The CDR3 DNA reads TGTGCCAGCAGCCAAGATGGTTCGGGCGTCCGTGAAAAACTGTTTTTT.

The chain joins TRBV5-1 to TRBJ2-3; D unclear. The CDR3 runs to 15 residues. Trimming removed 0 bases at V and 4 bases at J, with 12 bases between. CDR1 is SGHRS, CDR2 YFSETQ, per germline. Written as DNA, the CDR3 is TGCGCCAGCAGCTTGGAAAGGTTAGGCGCAGATACGCAGTATTTT. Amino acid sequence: CASSLERLGADTQYF.

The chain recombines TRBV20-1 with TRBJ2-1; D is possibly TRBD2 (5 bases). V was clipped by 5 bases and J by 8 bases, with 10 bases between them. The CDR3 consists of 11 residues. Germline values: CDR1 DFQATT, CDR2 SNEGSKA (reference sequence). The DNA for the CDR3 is TGCAGTGCTCGAACTAGTTATGAGCAGTTCTTC. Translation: CSARTSYEQFF.